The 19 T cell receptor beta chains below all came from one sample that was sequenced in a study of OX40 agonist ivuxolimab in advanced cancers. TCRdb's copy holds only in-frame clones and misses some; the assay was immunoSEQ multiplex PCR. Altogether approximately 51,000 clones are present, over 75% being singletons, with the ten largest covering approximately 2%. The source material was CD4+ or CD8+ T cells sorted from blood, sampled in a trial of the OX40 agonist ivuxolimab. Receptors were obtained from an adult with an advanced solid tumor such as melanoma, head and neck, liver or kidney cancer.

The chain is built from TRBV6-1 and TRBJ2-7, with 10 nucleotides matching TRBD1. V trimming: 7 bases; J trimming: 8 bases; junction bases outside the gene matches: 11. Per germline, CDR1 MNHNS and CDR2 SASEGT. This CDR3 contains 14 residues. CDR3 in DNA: TGTGCCAGCAACCAACCGGACAGGGGGGTGAAGCAGTACTTC. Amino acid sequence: CASNQPDRGVKQYF.

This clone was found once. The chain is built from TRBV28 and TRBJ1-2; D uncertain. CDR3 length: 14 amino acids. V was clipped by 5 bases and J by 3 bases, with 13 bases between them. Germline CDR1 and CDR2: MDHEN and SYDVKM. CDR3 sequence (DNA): TGTGCCAGCAGTACCCTCCTGGACGACTATGGCTACACCTTC. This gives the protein CASSTLLDDYGYTF.

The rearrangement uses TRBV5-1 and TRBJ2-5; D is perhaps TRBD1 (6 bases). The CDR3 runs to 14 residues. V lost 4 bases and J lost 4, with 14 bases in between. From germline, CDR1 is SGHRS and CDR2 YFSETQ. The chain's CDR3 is CASSPGQMRETQYF. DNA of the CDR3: TGCGCCAGCAGCCCGGGACAAATGAGAGAGACCCAGTACTTC.

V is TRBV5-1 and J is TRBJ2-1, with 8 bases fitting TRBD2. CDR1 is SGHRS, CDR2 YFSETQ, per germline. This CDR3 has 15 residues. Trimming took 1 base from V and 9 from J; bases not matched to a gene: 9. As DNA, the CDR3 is TGCGCCAGCAGCTTGAATCCAGCGGGAGCCGGTGAGCAGTTCTTC. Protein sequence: CASSLNPAGAGEQFF.

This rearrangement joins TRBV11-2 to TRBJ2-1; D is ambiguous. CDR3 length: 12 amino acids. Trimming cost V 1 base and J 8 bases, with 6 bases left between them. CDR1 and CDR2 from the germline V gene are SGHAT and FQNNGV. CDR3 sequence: CASSLGFDEQFF. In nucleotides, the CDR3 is TGTGCCAGCAGCTTAGGATTCGATGAGCAGTTCTTC.

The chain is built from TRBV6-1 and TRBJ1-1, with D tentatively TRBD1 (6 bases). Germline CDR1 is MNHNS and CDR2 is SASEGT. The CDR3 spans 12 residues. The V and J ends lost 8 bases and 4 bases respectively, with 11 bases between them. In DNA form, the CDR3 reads TGTGCCAGCGCGCCGGACAGCACTGAAGCTTTCTTT. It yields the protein CASAPDSTEAFF.

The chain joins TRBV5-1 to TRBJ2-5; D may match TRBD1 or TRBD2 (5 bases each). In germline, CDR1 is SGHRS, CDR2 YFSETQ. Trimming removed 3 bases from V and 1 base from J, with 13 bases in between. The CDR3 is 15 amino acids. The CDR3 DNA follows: TGCGCCAGCAGCTCGGTCGGGGCAGTCCAAGAGACCCAGTACTTC. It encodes CASSSVGAVQETQYF.

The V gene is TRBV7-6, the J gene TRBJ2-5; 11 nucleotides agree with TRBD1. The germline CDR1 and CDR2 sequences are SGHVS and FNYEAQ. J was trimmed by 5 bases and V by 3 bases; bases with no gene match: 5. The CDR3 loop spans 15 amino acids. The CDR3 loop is CASSFSGTGGETQYF. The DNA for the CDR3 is TGTGCCAGCAGCTTCTCCGGGACAGGGGGGGAGACCCAGTACTTC. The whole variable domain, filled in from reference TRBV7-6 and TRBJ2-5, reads GAGVSQSPRYKVTKRGQDVALRCDPISGHVSLYWYRQALGQGPEFLTYFNYEAQQDKSGLPNDRFSAERPEGSISTLTIQRTEQRDSAMYRCASSFSGTGGETQYFGPGTRLLVL.

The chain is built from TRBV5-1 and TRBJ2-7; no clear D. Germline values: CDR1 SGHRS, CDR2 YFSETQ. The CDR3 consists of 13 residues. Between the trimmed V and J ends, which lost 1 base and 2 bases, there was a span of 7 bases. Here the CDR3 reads CASSLYPTYEQYF. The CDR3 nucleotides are TGCGCCAGCAGCTTGTACCCGACCTACGAGCAGTACTTC.

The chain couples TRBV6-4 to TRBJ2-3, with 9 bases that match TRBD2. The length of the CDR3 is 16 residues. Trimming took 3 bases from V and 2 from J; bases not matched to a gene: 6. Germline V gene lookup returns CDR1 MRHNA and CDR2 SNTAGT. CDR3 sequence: CASSDRAGGPTDTQYF. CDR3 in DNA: TGTGCCAGCAGTGATAGAGCGGGAGGACCCACAGATACGCAGTATTTT.

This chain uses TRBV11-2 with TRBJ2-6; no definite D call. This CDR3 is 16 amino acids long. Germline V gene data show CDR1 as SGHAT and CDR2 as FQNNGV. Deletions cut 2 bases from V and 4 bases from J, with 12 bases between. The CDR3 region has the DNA TGTGCCAGCAGCTTAACGGTGGGCCGCGGGGCCAACGTCCTGACTTTC. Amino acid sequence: CASSLTVGRGANVLTF.

CDR3 sequence reads: CASSQELDLSEQYF. The CDR3 nucleotides read TGCGCCAGCAGCCAAGAACTAGACCTGAGCGAGCAGTACTTC. The V and J genes are TRBV4-1 and TRBJ2-7; a weak D match, TRBD2 (5 bases). The CDR3 extends over 14 amino acids. Per germline, CDR1 MGHRA and CDR2 YSYEKL. Trimming took 0 bases from V and 6 from J, leaving 12 bases between them.

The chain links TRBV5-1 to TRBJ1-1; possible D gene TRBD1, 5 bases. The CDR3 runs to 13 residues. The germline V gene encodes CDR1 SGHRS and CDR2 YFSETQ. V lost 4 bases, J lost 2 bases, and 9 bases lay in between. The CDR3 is CASSSWGNTEAFF. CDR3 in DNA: TGCGCCAGCAGCAGTTGGGGCAACACTGAAGCTTTCTTT.

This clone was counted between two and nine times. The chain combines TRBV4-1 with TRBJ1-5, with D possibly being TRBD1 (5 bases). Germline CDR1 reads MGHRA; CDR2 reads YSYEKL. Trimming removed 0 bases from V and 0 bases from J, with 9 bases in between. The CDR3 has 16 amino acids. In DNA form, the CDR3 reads TGCGCCAGCAGCCAAGAGTGGGGGAATAGCAATCAGCCCCAGCATTTT. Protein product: CASSQEWGNSNQPQHF.

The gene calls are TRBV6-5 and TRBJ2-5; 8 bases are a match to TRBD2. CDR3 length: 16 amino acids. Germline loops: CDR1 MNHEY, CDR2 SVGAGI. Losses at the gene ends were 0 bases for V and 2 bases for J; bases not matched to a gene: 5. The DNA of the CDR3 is TGTGCCAGCAGTTACTCGACGAGCGGGGGTCAAGAGACCCAGTACTTC. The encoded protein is CASSYSTSGGQETQYF.

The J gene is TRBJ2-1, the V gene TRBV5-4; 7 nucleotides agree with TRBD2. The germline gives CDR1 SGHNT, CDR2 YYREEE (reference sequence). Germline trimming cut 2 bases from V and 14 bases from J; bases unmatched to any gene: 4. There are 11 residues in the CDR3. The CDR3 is CASSLGTSEFF. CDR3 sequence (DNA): TGTGCCAGCAGCTTAGGAACTAGCGAGTTCTTC.

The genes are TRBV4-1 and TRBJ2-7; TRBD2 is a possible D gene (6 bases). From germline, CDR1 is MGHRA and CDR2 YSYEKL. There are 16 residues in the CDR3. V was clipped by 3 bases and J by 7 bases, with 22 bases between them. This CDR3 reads CASSQLDMGIGGEQYF. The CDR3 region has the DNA TGCGCCAGCAGCCAGCTAGACATGGGAATCGGGGGAGAGCAGTACTTC.

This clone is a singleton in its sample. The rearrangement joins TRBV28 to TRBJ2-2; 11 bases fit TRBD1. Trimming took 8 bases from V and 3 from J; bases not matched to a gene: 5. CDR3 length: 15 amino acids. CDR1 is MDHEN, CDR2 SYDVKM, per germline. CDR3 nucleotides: TGTGCCAGCGGGGGACAGGGGGGGTACACCGGGGAGCTGTTTTTT. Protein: CASGGQGGYTGELFF.

CDR3 in amino acids: CSGRGDTEAFF. CDR3 DNA sequence: TGCAGCGGGCGGGGGGACACTGAAGCTTTCTTT. The V gene is TRBV29-1, the J gene TRBJ1-1; possible D gene TRBD1, 5 bases. The CDR3 runs 11 residues. The ends were cut back, 7 bases at V and 3 bases at J, with 9 bases in the middle. CDR1 is SQVTM and CDR2 is ANQGSEA in the germline V gene.